One and the same sample provided the 30 T cell receptor beta chains below, sequenced in a study of shared clonotypes between healthy human individuals. Data came from immunoSEQ multiplex PCR; TCRdb stores just in-frame clones and leaves some out. The sample carries about half a million clones, about four fifths recorded once. The specimen sequenced was PBMCs. These receptors originate from a woman aged 40 to 49 in good health. Some clones in this sample may be carry-over from other donors' samples.

This clone has only a few counts. The V and J genes are TRBV9 and TRBJ2-1; TRBD2 matches 11 bases. Germline V lookup: CDR1 SGDLS, CDR2 YYNGEE. V trimming: 6 bases; J trimming: 4 bases; junction bases outside the gene matches: 9. The CDR3 runs to 16 residues. The CDR3 DNA reads TGTGCCAGCAAGCAGATAGCGGGAGGGCCTTACAATGAGCAGTTCTTC. This translates into CASKQIAGGPYNEQFF.

The J gene is TRBJ2-5, the V gene TRBV28, with D possibly being TRBD2 (7 bases). Per germline, CDR1 MDHEN and CDR2 SYDVKM. Trimming took off 7 bases at V and 4 bases at J, with 19 bases between the two ends. The CDR3 contains 15 residues. The CDR3, as DNA: TGTGCCAGCACCCATGGGGGGGCTAGCAGAGAGACCCAGTACTTC. Its translation is CASTHGGASRETQYF.

V and J are TRBV5-1 and TRBJ1-1; TRBD1 is a possible D gene (5 bases). Trimming shortened V by 3 bases and J by 0 bases, and 9 bases separated the two germline ends. The germline gives CDR1 SGHRS, CDR2 YFSETQ. This CDR3 has 14 amino acids. CDR3 coding DNA: TGCGCCAGCAGCTCCAGGGCATTGAACACTGAAGCTTTCTTT. It yields the protein CASSSRALNTEAFF.

CDR3 in DNA: TGCGCCAGCAGCTTGGAGGCAGGACATGGCTACACCTTC. Protein sequence: CASSLEAGHGYTF. The chain is built from TRBV5-1 and TRBJ1-2; D not certain. The CDR3 has 13 amino acids. V lost 0 bases and J lost 6, with 9 bases in between. The germline V gene has CDR1 SGHRS and CDR2 YFSETQ.

This clone appeared a few times. V and J are TRBV7-6 and TRBJ2-1; D gene uncertain. The CDR3 totals 17 residues. Trimming took off 5 bases at V and 3 bases at J, with 20 bases between the two ends. Germline V gene data show CDR1 as SGHVS and CDR2 as FNYEAQ. CDR3 sequence: CASSPGGAGENYNEQFF. DNA for the CDR3: TGTGCCAGCAGCCCAGGTGGTGCAGGCGAAAACTACAATGAGCAGTTCTTC. Based on the CDR3 plus reference TRBV7-6 and TRBJ2-1, the full variable domain is GAGVSQSPRYKVTKRGQDVALRCDPISGHVSLYWYRQALGQGPEFLTYFNYEAQQDKSGLPNDRFSAERPEGSISTLTIQRTEQRDSAMYRCASSPGGAGENYNEQFFGPGTRLTVL.

The chain is built from TRBV28 and TRBJ1-2; maybe TRBD1 (5 bases). The CDR3 is 15 residues long. V lost 2 bases and J 3 bases, leaving 13 bases between the germline ends. CDR1 and CDR2 from the germline V gene are MDHEN and SYDVKM. This chain's CDR3 is CASSLGGAGDYGYTF. As DNA, the CDR3 is TGTGCCAGCAGTTTAGGTGGGGCAGGTGACTATGGCTACACCTTC.

The chain carries TRBV5-1 and TRBJ2-5, with D possibly TRBD2 on 5 matching bases. Trimming shortened V by 6 bases and J by 2 bases, and 14 bases separated the two germline ends. The V gene's germline CDR1 is SGHRS and CDR2 YFSETQ. The CDR3 runs 14 residues. The CDR3 loop is CASMRGWAQETQYF. The CDR3 DNA follows: TGCGCCAGCATGCGAGGGTGGGCACAAGAGACCCAGTACTTC.

This clone appeared many times. This chain joins TRBV28 and TRBJ2-1; 11 bases align to TRBD2. The CDR3 consists of 16 residues. J was trimmed by 6 bases and V by 7 bases; bases with no gene match: 11. The germline CDR1 and CDR2 sequences are MDHEN and SYDVKM. CDR3 nucleotide sequence: TGTGCCAGCACCCTTAGCGGGAGGGCTCCTGGCAATGAGCAGTTCTTC. This translates into CASTLSGRAPGNEQFF. Full variable domain (missing parts from reference TRBV28 and TRBJ2-1): DVKVTQSSRYLVKRTGEKVFLECVQDMDHENMFWYRQDPGLGLRLIYFSYDVKMKEKGDIPEGYSVSREKKERFSLILESASTNQTSMYLCASTLSGRAPGNEQFFGPGTRLTVL.

The chain employs TRBV6-1 and TRBJ2-7; D is possibly TRBD2 (6 bases). The germline CDR1 and CDR2 sequences are MNHNS and SASEGT. The CDR3 has 13 amino acids. Trimming stripped 6 bases from V and 4 bases from J, with 13 bases between. The chain's CDR3 is CASRPGLAYEQYF. In DNA form, the CDR3 reads TGTGCCAGCAGACCGGGACTGGCATACGAGCAGTACTTC.

Notes on this clone: Other nucleotide sequences in the sample specify the same CDR3. The chain links TRBV29-1 to TRBJ2-1; 10 bases are shared with TRBD2. The CDR3 spans 13 residues. The V segment lost 4 bases and the J segment 4 bases; nucleotides outside the gene matches: 1. The germline gives CDR1 SQVTM, CDR2 ANQGSEA. CDR3 in DNA: TGCAGCGTTGGGACTAGCGGATACAATGAGCAGTTCTTC. This codes for CSVGTSGYNEQFF.

A remark on this clone: Other DNA sequences in the same sample also yield this CDR3. V usage is TRBV28 and J usage is TRBJ2-7; D is unresolved. This CDR3 spans 11 amino acids. Between the trimmed V and J ends, which lost 4 bases and 4 bases, there was a span of 5 bases. From germline, CDR1 is MDHEN and CDR2 SYDVKM. In DNA form, the CDR3 reads TGTGCCAGCAGTTCCCCTTACGAGCAGTACTTC. Its protein is CASSSPYEQYF.

This rearrangement joins TRBV29-1 to TRBJ2-1; no firm D call. The CDR3 totals 15 residues. V was trimmed by 2 bases and J by 0 bases, leaving 11 bases between them. Germline V gene data show CDR1 as SQVTM and CDR2 as ANQGSEA. The CDR3 protein is CSVEILAISYNEQFF. As DNA, the CDR3 is TGCAGCGTTGAAATCCTTGCCATCTCCTACAATGAGCAGTTCTTC.

CDR3 coding DNA: TGTGCCAGCAGCCCGGGGACAGGGGGCTCCTACGAGCAGTACTTC. As protein: CASSPGTGGSYEQYF. V gene TRBV7-9 combines with J gene TRBJ2-7; 11 positions agree with TRBD1. With 5 bases clipped from V and 0 bases from J, the junction kept 3 bases outside the gene matches. Germline CDR1 and CDR2: SEHNR and FQNEAQ (reference sequence). The CDR3 consists of 15 residues.

This rearrangement joins TRBV7-2 to TRBJ2-1; the match to TRBD2 covers 11 bases. The V gene end was trimmed by 1 base and the J gene end by 0 bases; junction bases not matched to a gene: 5. This CDR3 is 18 amino acids long. The V gene's germline CDR1 is SGHTA and CDR2 FQGNSA. Written as DNA, the CDR3 is TGTGCCAGCAGCTTAGTGGGACTAGCGGAGAGCTCCTACAATGAGCAGTTCTTC. Translated, it gives CASSLVGLAESSYNEQFF.

The chain recombines TRBV5-4 with TRBJ1-4; TRBD1 matches at 9 bases. Trimming cost V 2 bases and J 4 bases; bases outside gene matches: 3. Germline V CDR1 and CDR2: SGHNT, YYREEE (reference sequence). There are 15 residues in the CDR3. The CDR3 bases are TGTGCCAGCAGCTTACGGACAGGGGTTAATGAAAAACTGTTTTTT. The encoded protein is CASSLRTGVNEKLFF.

This clone has only one observation. The chain is built from TRBV7-9 and TRBJ2-7; 8 nucleotides align to TRBD1. The germline gives CDR1 SEHNR, CDR2 FQNEAQ (reference sequence). Unmatched junction bases numbered 3, after V lost 1 base and J lost 4 bases. This CDR3 spans 14 amino acids. The CDR3 bases are TGTGCCAGCAGCTTAGGGACAGGGATGTACGAGCAGTACTTC. This codes for CASSLGTGMYEQYF.

J is TRBJ2-7 and V is TRBV6-6; maybe TRBD2 (5 bases). V lost 6 bases, J lost 4 bases, and 10 bases lay in between. In germline, CDR1 is MNHNY, CDR2 SVGAGI (reference sequence). This CDR3 region has 12 residues. The CDR3 bases are TGTGCCAGCAGCCTTAGCGAGTACGAGCAGTACTTC. This translates into CASSLSEYEQYF.

On this clone itself: A far larger clone lies a single base away; this is likely a read error. The CDR3 does not close with the conserved phenylalanine or tryptophan, likely indicating a read error. V usage is TRBV6-1 and J usage is TRBJ2-7; D is possibly TRBD1 (6 bases). V lost 7 bases to trimming and J lost 1 base, with 11 bases between them. Germline CDR1 reads MNHNS; CDR2 reads SASEGT. This CDR3 has 13 residues. CDR3 amino acids: CASTKGESYEQYL. The CDR3 region has the DNA TGTGCCAGCACCAAGGGGGAATCCTACGAGCAGTACCTC.

The genes are TRBV6-5 and TRBJ1-1; D is uncertain. V dropped 2 bases and J dropped 4 bases, with 17 bases sitting between them. The germline V gene encodes CDR1 MNHEY and CDR2 SVGAGI. The CDR3 spans 16 residues. The CDR3 region is CASSYLGGPGGTEAFF. CDR3 in DNA: TGTGCCAGCAGTTACCTAGGCGGTCCTGGCGGCACTGAAGCTTTCTTT.

The genes are TRBV7-2 and TRBJ2-7, with D possibly called TRBD1 or TRBD2 (5 bases each). With 3 bases removed from V and 3 bases from J, the gap between germline ends came to 12 bases. Germline CDR1 is SGHTA and CDR2 is FQGNSA. The CDR3 sequence is 14 residues long. The DNA of the CDR3 is TGTGCCAGCAGCTTGGGACGTGAGGTCTACGAGCAGTACTTC. This codes for CASSLGREVYEQYF.

This chain uses TRBV28 with TRBJ1-3; D may be TRBD1 (6 bases). CDR3 length equals 14 residues. V gave up 3 bases and J gave up 10 bases, with 16 bases separating them. The germline V gene has CDR1 MDHEN and CDR2 SYDVKM. The DNA for the CDR3 is TGTGCCAGCAGTTTTGACAGGCCCCGTTTTACCATATATTTT. Protein: CASSFDRPRFTIYF.

V is TRBV21-1 and J is TRBJ1-2. TRBV21-1 is given as a pseudogene. The CDR3 is 11 amino acids. The CDR3 sequence is CASSKDNGYTF. The CDR3 DNA is TGTGCCAGCAGCAAAGATAATGGCTACACCTTC.

The chain combines TRBV15 with TRBJ1-1; D ambiguous. This CDR3 contains 12 residues. Germline CDR1 LNHNV, CDR2 YYDKDF (reference sequence). V lost 0 bases, J lost 4 bases, and 3 bases lay in between. CDR3 protein: CATSRDFTEAFF. CDR3 in DNA: TGTGCCACCAGCAGAGATTTCACTGAAGCTTTCTTT.

The genes are TRBV9 and TRBJ2-7; 7 nucleotides agree with TRBD1. The germline V gene has CDR1 SGDLS and CDR2 YYNGEE. V was clipped by 3 bases and J by 6 bases; unmatched bases: 6. This CDR3 region has 13 residues. CDR3 coding DNA: TGTGCCAGCAGCGGTACAGGGGCAGTCGAGCAGTACTTC. Translation: CASSGTGAVEQYF.

This chain joins TRBV5-4 and TRBJ2-5; no firm D call. Germline assignment: CDR1 SGHNT and CDR2 YYREEE (reference sequence). The CDR3 has 14 residues. Trimming removed 0 bases at V and 1 base at J, with 7 bases between. CDR3 residues: CASSLGSIQETQYF. The CDR3 DNA reads as TGTGCCAGCAGCTTGGGATCAATCCAAGAGACCCAGTACTTC. The entire variable domain, with the rest obtained from reference TRBV5-4 and TRBJ2-5, is as follows: ETGVTQSPTHLIKTRGQQVTLRCSSQSGHNTVSWYQQALGQGPQFIFQYYREEENGRGNFPPRFSGLQFPNYSSELNVNALELDDSALYLCASSLGSIQETQYFGPGTRLLVL.

The chain combines TRBV6-1 with TRBJ2-3; tentative D call: TRBD2 (5 bases). The germline V gene has CDR1 MNHNS and CDR2 SASEGT. Between the trimmed V and J ends, which lost 10 bases and 2 bases, there was a span of 10 bases. The length of the CDR3 is 12 residues. Written as DNA, the CDR3 is TGTGCCACCCTCGGGGACACAGATACGCAGTATTTT. This translates into CATLGDTDTQYF.

In this sample, this clone turned up a few times. V and J are TRBV6-5 and TRBJ1-2; D perhaps matches TRBD1 (5 bases). The CDR3 extends over 13 amino acids. Germline V CDR1 and CDR2: MNHEY, SVGAGI. V lost 4 bases and J lost 2, with 8 bases in between. This chain's CDR3 is CASSWGGNYGYTF. In DNA, the CDR3 is TGTGCCAGCAGTTGGGGGGGGAACTATGGCTACACCTTC.

This clone was seen at least ten times. J is TRBJ2-3 and V is TRBV4-1, with TRBD2 matching 10 bases. This CDR3 spans 16 amino acids. CDR1 is MGHRA and CDR2 is YSYEKL in the germline V gene. The V and J ends lost 3 bases and 4 bases, in that order; junction bases with no gene match: 7. CDR3 sequence reads: CASSQITSGTADTQYF. CDR3 DNA: TGCGCCAGCAGCCAGATTACTAGCGGGACAGCAGATACGCAGTATTTT.

This CDR3 reads CAISESVETQYF. The CDR3 bases are TGTGCCATCAGTGAGAGTGTAGAGACCCAGTACTTC. The chain has TRBV10-3 and TRBJ2-5; no firm D call. Trimming left V 2 bases short and J 4 bases short, with 5 bases between. The germline CDR1 and CDR2 sequences are ENHRY and SYGVKD. The CDR3 has 12 residues.

The gene calls are TRBV28 and TRBJ1-5; 9 bases match TRBD1. The CDR3 sequence is 15 residues long. With V trimmed by 5 bases and J by 3 bases, 5 bases remained unmatched. Germline V CDR1 and CDR2: MDHEN, SYDVKM. CDR3 region: CASSRTGEANQPQHF. For the CDR3, the DNA is TGTGCCAGCAGTCGGACAGGGGAGGCCAATCAGCCCCAGCATTTT. The whole variable domain, filled in from reference TRBV28 and TRBJ1-5, reads DVKVTQSSRYLVKRTGEKVFLECVQDMDHENMFWYRQDPGLGLRLIYFSYDVKMKEKGDIPEGYSVSREKKERFSLILESASTNQTSMYLCASSRTGEANQPQHFGDGTRLSIL.